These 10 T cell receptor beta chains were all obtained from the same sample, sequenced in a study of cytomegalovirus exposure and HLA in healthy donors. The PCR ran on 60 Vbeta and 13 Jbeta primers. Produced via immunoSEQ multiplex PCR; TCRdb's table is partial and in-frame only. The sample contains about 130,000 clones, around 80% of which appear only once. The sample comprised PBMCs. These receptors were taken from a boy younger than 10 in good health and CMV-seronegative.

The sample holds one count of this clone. This CDR3 reads CASSRSFSVSQNYGYTF. As DNA, the CDR3 is TGTGCCAGCAGCCGATCATTCAGCGTCTCTCAGAACTATGGCTACACCTTC. This rearrangement joins TRBV9 to TRBJ1-2; no firm D call. V gave up 4 bases and J gave up 2 bases, with 21 bases separating them. Germline CDR1 and CDR2: SGDLS and YYNGEE. The CDR3 runs to 17 residues.

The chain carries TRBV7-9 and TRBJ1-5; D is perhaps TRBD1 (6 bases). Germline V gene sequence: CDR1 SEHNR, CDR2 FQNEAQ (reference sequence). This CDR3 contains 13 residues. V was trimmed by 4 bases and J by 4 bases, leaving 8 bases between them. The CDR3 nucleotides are TGTGCCAGCAGCTCGGACAGAAATCAGCCCCAGCATTTT. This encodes CASSSDRNQPQHF.

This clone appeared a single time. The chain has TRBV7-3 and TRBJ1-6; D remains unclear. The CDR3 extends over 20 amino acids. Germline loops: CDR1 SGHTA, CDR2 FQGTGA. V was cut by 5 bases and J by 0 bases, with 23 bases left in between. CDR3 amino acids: CASSLKPQLSRSSYNSPLHF. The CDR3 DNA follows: TGTGCCAGCAGCCTAAAACCCCAACTCTCACGGTCCTCCTATAATTCACCCCTCCACTTT.

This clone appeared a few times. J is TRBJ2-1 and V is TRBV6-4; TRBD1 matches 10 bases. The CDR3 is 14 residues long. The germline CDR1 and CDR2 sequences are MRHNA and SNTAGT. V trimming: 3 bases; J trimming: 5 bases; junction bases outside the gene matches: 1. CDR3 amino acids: CASSEGQGHNEQFF. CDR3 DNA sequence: TGTGCCAGCAGTGAGGGACAGGGGCACAATGAGCAGTTCTTC.

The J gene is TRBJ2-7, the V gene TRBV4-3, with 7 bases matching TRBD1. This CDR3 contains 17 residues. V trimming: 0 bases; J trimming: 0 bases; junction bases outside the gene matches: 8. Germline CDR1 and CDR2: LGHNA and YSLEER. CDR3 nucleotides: TGCGCCAGCAGCCAAGATAGGGAGACAGGGAGCTCCTACGAGCAGTACTTC. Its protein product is CASSQDRETGSSYEQYF.

The CDR3 DNA is TGTGCCAGCAGTATGGGACAGGGCTATGGCTACACCTTC. Encoded protein: CASSMGQGYGYTF. This sequence joins TRBV6-6 and TRBJ1-2, with 9 bases fitting TRBD1. V lost 5 bases and J lost 4; bases outside the gene matches: 2. CDR1 and CDR2 (germline): MNHNY, SVGAGI (reference sequence). The CDR3 sequence is 13 residues long.

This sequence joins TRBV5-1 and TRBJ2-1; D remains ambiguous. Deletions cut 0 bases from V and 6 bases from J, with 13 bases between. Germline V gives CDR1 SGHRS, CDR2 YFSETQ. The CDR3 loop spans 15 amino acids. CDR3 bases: TGCGCCAGCAGCTTGGCTGTTCAGGCCGGCAATGAGCAGTTCTTC. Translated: CASSLAVQAGNEQFF.

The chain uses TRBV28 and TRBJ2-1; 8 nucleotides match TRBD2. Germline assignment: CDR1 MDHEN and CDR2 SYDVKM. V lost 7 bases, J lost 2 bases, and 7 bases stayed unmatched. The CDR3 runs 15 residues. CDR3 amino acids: CASIRSGVAYNEQFF. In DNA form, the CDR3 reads TGTGCCAGCATCCGTAGCGGGGTCGCCTACAATGAGCAGTTCTTC.

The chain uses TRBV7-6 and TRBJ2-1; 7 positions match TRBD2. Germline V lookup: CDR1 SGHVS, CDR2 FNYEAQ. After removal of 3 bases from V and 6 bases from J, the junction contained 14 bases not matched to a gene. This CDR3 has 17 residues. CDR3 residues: CASSLTSLRSQSNEQFF. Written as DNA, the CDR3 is TGTGCCAGCAGCTTGACTAGCCTTAGGTCCCAGAGCAATGAGCAGTTCTTC.

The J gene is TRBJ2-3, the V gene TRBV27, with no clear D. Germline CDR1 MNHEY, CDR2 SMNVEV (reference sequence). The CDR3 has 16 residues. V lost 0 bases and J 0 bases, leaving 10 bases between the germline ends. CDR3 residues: CASSLSISSSTDTQYF. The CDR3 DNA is TGTGCCAGCAGTTTATCGATATCCAGTAGCACAGATACGCAGTATTTT.